The clone carrying this T cell receptor (beta chain) turned up a few times. Its matching antigen is unknown. Barcoded TCR alpha and TCR beta cDNA libraries with UMIs came from 5'RACE using constant-segment primers. One entry per CDR3 protein results from TCRdb running MiXCR on the 5' RACE reads. The sample lists about half a million distinct CDR3 sequences; 18% were seen once. The source of the sample is a study of T-cell memory formation after mild COVID-19. Findings and caveats of the study: The second-wave clones peaking on day 37 were not confirmed as SARS-CoV-2-specific.

The origin of this receptor is an adult woman who had mild COVID-19 (a few samples of this study predate the infection). Cell type and time point are not known. The sequenced material came from PBMCs or a T cell subset sorted from them (not recorded which).

CDR3 residues: CASLGGNRYEQYF. CDR3 sequence (DNA): TGTGCCTCCCTTGGGGGAAACAGATACGAGCAGTACTTC. V usage is TRBV7-9 and J usage is TRBJ2-7, with D perhaps given as TRBD1 or TRBD2 (5 bases each). The V end was cut by 11 bases, the J end by 4 bases, with 18 bases between. The CDR3 has 13 amino acids. CDR1 is SEHNR and CDR2 is FQNEAQ in the germline V gene (reference sequence).